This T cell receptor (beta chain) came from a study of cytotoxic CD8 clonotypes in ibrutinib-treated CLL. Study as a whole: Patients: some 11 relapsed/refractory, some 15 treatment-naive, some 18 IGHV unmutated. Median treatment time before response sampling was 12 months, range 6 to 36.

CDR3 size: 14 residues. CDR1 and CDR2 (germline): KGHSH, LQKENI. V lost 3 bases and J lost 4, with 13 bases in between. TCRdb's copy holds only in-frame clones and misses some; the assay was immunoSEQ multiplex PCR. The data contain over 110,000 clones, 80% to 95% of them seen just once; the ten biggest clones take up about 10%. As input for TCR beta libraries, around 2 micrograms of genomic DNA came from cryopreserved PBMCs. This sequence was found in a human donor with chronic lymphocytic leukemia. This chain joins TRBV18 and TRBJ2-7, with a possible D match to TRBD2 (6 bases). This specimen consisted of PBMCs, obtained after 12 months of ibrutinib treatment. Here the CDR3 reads CASSPGTGGYEQYF. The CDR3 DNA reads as TGTGCCAGCTCACCTGGCACAGGAGGGTACGAGCAGTACTTC.